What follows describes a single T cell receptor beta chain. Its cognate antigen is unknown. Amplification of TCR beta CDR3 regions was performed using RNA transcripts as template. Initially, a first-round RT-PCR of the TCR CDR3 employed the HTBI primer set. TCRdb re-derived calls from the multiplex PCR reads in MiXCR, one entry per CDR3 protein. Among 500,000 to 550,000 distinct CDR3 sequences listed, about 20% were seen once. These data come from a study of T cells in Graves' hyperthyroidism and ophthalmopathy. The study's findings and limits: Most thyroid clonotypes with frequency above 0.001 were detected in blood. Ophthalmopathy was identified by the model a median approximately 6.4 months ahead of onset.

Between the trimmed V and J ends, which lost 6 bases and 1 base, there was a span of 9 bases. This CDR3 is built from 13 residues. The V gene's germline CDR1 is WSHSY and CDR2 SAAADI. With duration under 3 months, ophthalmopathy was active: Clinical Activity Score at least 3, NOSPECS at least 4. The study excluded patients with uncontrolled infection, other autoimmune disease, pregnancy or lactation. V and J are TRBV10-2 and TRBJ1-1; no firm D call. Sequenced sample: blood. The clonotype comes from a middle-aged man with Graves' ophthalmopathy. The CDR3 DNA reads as TGCGCCAGCAGGCTTATAAAGAACACTGAAGCTTTCTTT. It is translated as CASRLIKNTEAFF.